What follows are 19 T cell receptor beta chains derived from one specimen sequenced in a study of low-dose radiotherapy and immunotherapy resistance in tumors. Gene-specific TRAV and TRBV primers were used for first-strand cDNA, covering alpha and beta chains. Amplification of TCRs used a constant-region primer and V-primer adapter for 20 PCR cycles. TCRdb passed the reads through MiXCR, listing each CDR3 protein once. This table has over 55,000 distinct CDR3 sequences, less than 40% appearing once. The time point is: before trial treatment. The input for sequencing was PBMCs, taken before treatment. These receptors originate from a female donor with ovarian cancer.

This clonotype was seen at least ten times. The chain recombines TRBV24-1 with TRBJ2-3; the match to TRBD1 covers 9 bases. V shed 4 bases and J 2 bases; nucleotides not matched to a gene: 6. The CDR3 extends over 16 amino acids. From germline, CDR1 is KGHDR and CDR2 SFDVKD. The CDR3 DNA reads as TGTGCCACCAGTGACGTGGGACAGGGCTACACAGATACGCAGTATTTT. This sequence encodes CATSDVGQGYTDTQYF.

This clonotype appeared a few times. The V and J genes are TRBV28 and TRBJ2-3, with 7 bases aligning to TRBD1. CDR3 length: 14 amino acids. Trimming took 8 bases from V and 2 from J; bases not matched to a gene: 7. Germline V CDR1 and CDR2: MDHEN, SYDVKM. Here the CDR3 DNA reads TGTGCCAGCGGGCAACAGGGGTACACAGATACGCAGTATTTT. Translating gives CASGQQGYTDTQYF.

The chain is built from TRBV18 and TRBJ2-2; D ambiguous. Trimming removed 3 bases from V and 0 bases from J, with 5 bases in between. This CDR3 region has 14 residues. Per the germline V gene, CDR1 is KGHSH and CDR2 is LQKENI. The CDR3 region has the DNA TGTGCCAGCTCACCCCGACCGAACACCGGGGAGCTGTTTTTT. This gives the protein CASSPRPNTGELFF.

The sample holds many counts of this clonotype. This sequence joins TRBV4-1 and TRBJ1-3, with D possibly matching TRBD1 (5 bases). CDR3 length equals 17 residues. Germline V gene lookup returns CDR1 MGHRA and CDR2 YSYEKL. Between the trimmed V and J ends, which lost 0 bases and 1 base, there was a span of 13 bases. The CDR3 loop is CASSQDARVISGNTIYF. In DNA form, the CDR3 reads TGCGCCAGCAGCCAAGATGCCAGGGTGATATCTGGAAACACCATATATTTT.

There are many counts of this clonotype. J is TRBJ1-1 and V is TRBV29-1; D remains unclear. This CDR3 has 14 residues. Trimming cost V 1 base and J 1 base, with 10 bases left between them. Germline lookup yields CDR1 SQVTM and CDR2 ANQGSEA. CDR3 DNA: TGCAGCGTTGAAGCGGGCCCCCCGAACACTGAAGCTTTCTTT. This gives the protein CSVEAGPPNTEAFF.

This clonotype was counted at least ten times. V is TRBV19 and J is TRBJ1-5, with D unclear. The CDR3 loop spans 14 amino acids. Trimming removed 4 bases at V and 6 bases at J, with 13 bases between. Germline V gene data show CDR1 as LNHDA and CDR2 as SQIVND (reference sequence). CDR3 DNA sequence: TGTGCCAGTAGTAGTAATCTGGGTGCTCAGCCCCAGCATTTT. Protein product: CASSSNLGAQPQHF.

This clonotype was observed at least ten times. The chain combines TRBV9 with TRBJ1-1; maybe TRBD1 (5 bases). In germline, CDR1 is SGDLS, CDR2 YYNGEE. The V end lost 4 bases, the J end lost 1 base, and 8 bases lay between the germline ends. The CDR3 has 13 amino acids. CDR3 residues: CASSQTENTEAFF. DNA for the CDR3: TGTGCCAGCAGCCAGACAGAGAACACTGAAGCTTTCTTT. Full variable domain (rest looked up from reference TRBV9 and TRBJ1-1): DSGVTQTPKHLITATGQRVTLRCSPRSGDLSVYWYQQSLDQGLQFLIQYYNGEERAKGNILERFSAQQFPDLHSELNLSSLELGDSALYFCASSQTENTEAFFGQGTRLTVV.

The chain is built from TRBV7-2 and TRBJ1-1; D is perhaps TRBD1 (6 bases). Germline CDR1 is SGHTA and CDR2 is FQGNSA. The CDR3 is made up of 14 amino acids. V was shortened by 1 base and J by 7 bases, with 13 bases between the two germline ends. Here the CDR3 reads CASSLVGASLEAFF. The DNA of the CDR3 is TGTGCCAGCAGCTTAGTGGGGGCCTCACTTGAAGCTTTCTTT.

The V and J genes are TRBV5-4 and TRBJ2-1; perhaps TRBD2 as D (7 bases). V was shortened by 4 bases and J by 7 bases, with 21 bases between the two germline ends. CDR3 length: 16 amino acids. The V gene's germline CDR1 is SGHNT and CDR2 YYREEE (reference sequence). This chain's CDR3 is CASSLGGAGARNEQFF. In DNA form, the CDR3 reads TGTGCCAGCAGCCTTGGGGGGGCCGGGGCGCGTAATGAGCAGTTCTTC.

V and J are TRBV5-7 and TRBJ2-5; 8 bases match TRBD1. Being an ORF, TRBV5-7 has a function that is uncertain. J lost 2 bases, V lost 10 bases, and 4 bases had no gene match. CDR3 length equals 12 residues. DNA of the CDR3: TGTGCCTGGACAGGGCTGCAAGAGACCCAGTACTTC. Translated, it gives CAWTGLQETQYF.

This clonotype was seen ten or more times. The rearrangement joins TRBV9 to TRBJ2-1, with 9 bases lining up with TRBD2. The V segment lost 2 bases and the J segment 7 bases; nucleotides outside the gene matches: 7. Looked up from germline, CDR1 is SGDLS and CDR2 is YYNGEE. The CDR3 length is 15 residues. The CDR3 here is CASSVTSGPVNEQFF. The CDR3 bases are TGTGCCAGCAGCGTGACTAGCGGCCCGGTGAATGAGCAGTTCTTC. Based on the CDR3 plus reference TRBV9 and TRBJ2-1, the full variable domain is DSGVTQTPKHLITATGQRVTLRCSPRSGDLSVYWYQQSLDQGLQFLIQYYNGEERAKGNILERFSAQQFPDLHSELNLSSLELGDSALYFCASSVTSGPVNEQFFGPGTRLTVL.

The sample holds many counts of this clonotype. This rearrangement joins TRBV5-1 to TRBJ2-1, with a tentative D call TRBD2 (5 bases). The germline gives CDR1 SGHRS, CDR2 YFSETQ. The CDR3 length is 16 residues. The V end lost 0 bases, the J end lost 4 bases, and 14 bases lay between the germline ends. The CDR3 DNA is TGCGCCAGCAGCTTGGTGGCTAGCTACAATTACAATGAGCAGTTCTTC. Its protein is CASSLVASYNYNEQFF.

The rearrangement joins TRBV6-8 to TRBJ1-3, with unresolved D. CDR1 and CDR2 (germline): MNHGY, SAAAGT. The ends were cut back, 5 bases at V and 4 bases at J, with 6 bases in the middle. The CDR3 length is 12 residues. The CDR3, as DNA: TGTGCCAGCAGTCCACAGGGAAACACCATATATTTT. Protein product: CASSPQGNTIYF.

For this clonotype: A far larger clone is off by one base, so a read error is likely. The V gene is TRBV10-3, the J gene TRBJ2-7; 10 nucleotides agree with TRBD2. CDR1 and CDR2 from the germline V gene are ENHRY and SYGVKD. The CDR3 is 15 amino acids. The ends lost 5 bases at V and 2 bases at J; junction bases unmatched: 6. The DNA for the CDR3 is TGTGCCATCAGTTCGGTAAGCGGGAGGGCCTACGAGCAGTACTTC. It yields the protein CAISSVSGRAYEQYF.

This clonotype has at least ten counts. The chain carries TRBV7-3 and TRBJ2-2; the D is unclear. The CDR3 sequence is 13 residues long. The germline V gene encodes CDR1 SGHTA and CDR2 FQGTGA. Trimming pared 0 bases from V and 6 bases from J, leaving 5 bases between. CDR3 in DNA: TGTGCCAGCAGCTTAACCGCACCCGGGGAGCTGTTTTTT. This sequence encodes CASSLTAPGELFF.

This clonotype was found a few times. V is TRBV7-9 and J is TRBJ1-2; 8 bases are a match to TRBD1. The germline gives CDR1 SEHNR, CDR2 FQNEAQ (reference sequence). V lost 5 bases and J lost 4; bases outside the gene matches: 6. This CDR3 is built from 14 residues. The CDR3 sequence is CASSVGQAGYGYTF. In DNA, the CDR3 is TGTGCCAGCAGCGTGGGACAGGCGGGCTATGGCTACACCTTC.

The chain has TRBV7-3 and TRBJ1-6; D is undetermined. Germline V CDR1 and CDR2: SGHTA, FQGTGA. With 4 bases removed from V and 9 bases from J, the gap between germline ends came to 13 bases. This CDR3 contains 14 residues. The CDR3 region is CASSSQPWGSPLHF. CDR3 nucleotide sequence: TGTGCCAGCAGCTCCCAACCTTGGGGTTCACCCCTCCACTTT.

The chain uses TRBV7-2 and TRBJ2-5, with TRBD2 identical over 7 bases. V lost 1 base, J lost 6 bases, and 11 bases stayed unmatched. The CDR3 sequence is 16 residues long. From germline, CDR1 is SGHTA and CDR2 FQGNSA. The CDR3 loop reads CASSLDPAGKRKTQYF. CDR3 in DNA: TGTGCCAGCAGCTTAGATCCAGCGGGAAAAAGAAAGACCCAGTACTTC. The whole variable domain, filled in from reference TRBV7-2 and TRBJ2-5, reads GAGVSQSPSNKVTEKGKDVELRCDPISGHTALYWYRQSLGQGLEFLIYFQGNSAPDKSGLPSDRFSAERTGGSVSTLTIQRTQQEDSAVYLCASSLDPAGKRKTQYFGPGTRLLVL.

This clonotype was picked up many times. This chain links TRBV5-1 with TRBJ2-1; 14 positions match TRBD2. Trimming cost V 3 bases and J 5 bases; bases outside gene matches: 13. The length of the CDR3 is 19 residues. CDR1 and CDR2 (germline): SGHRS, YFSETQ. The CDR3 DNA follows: TGCGCCAGCAGCTCAGGACTAGCGGGGGGCGGTCTGGTTGACAATGAGCAGTTCTTC. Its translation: CASSSGLAGGGLVDNEQFF. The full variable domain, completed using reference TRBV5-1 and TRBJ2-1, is KAGVTQTPRYLIKTRGQQVTLSCSPISGHRSVSWYQQTPGQGLQFLFEYFSETQRNKGNFPGRFSGRQFSNSRSEMNVSTLELGDSALYLCASSSGLAGGGLVDNEQFFGPGTRLTVL.